Each of the 19 T cell receptor beta chains below was sequenced from the same sample in a study of T cells in Graves' hyperthyroidism and ophthalmopathy. RNA transcripts served as the template for amplifying TCR beta CDR3 regions. Researchers ran a first-round RT-PCR on the TCR CDR3 using the HTBI primer set. Via MiXCR, TCRdb re-called the multiplex PCR reads, giving one row per CDR3 protein. The sample carries 690,000 or so distinct CDR3 sequences, under 20% recorded once. The sequenced material came from blood. The receptors stem from a woman aged 45 to 65 with Graves' hyperthyroidism that later progressed to Graves' ophthalmopathy.

This rearrangement joins TRBV27 to TRBJ1-5; the D gene is possibly TRBD1 (6 bases). Germline-derived CDR1 and CDR2 are MNHEY and SMNVEV (reference sequence). The length of the CDR3 is 14 residues. Trimming stripped 5 bases from V and 3 bases from J, with 11 bases between. The CDR3 loop reads CASSLTGLNQPQHF. CDR3 nucleotides: TGTGCCAGCAGTCTCACAGGGCTCAATCAGCCCCAGCATTTT.

This clonotype has just one count. This sequence joins TRBV20-1 and TRBJ1-5; 7 positions match TRBD1. The CDR3 spans 13 residues. The germline gives CDR1 DFQATT, CDR2 SNEGSKA (reference sequence). The V gene end was trimmed by 5 bases and the J gene end by 4 bases; junction bases not matched to a gene: 5. The CDR3 bases are TGCAGTGCTCTGGACAGGTCTAATCAGCCCCAGCATTTT. Its protein is CSALDRSNQPQHF.

V and J are TRBV5-4 and TRBJ2-3; 9 nucleotides line up with TRBD2. Per germline, CDR1 SGHNT and CDR2 YYREEE (reference sequence). The V segment lost 2 bases and the J segment 7 bases; nucleotides outside the gene matches: 8. The CDR3 contains 15 residues. This CDR3 reads CASSFNSGGSNTQYF. The CDR3 nucleotides are TGTGCCAGCAGCTTTAATAGCGGGGGTTCCAATACGCAGTATTTT.

This clonotype has a single count. The CDR3 DNA follows: TGCAGTGTTGGGATCAATGAGCAGTTCTTC. Its translation: CSVGINEQFF. The chain uses TRBV20-1 and TRBJ2-1; the D is unclear. Trimming shortened V by 7 bases and J by 6 bases, and 7 bases separated the two germline ends. CDR1 is DFQATT, CDR2 SNEGSKA, per germline (reference sequence). The CDR3 extends over 10 amino acids.

This clonotype was found many times. The DNA for the CDR3 is TGTGCCAGCAGCCACAGCTCACGGGGGGCTCTGTCCTACGAGCAGTACTTC. Translated: CASSHSSRGALSYEQYF. The V call is TRBV7-9, the J call TRBJ2-7; D might be TRBD2 (7 bases). This CDR3 contains 17 residues. From germline, CDR1 is SEHNR and CDR2 FQNEAQ (reference sequence). Trimming took off 5 bases at V and 1 base at J, with 21 bases between the two ends.

V gene TRBV29-1 combines with J gene TRBJ2-3; a possible D gene is TRBD2 (6 bases). The length of the CDR3 is 15 residues. The V gene lost 4 bases and the J gene lost 6 bases, with 20 bases spanning the gap. CDR1 and CDR2 from the germline V gene are SQVTM and ANQGSEA. The CDR3 spells CSVGLRGGLSDTQYF. Written as DNA, the CDR3 is TGCAGCGTTGGACTTCGGGGAGGTCTCAGCGATACGCAGTATTTT.

This clonotype was observed a few times. The gene calls are TRBV3-1 and TRBJ2-2; the D gene is possibly TRBD1 (5 bases). The CDR3 is 20 residues long. The V end lost 2 bases, the J end lost 0 bases, and 22 bases lay between the germline ends. Germline loops: CDR1 LGHDT, CDR2 YNNKEL (reference sequence). CDR3 DNA: TGTGCCAGCAGCCAAAGACCAGCGAACAGGAGACTCTCGAACACCGGGGAGCTGTTTTTT. Protein product: CASSQRPANRRLSNTGELFF.

This chain links TRBV6-2 or TRBV6-3 with TRBJ2-1; D gene unclear. V was clipped by 10 bases and J by 5 bases, with 15 bases between them. CDR3 length: 13 amino acids. Per the germline V gene, CDR1 is MNHEY and CDR2 is SVGEGT. The CDR3 protein is CATWPAGNNEQFF. The DNA for the CDR3 is TGTGCCACCTGGCCTGCAGGAAACAATGAGCAGTTCTTC.

This clonotype was observed at least ten times. The chain joins TRBV6-5 to TRBJ2-1; D may be TRBD2 (6 bases). V was cut by 0 bases and J by 1 base, with 13 bases left in between. CDR3 length: 17 amino acids. CDR1 and CDR2 from the germline V gene are MNHEY and SVGAGI. CDR3 loop: CASSYSGLRGSYNEQFF. CDR3 sequence (DNA): TGTGCCAGCAGTTACTCGGGACTCCGGGGGTCCTACAATGAGCAGTTCTTC.

Many counts were recorded for this clonotype. DNA for the CDR3: TGTGCCAGCACTACGGGACAGAGCGAAACTTTCTTT. Encoded protein: CASTTGQSETFF. The J gene is TRBJ1-1, the V gene TRBV12-3 or TRBV12-4, with 7 bases aligning to TRBD1. CDR3 size: 12 residues. The J segment lost 12 bases and the V segment lost 7 bases, leaving 11 bases of the junction unmatched.

This clonotype was seen ten or more times. J is TRBJ1-5 and V is TRBV7-2; no clear D. Germline lookup yields CDR1 SGHTA and CDR2 FQGNSA. The CDR3 has 15 amino acids. Trimming removed 3 bases at V and 3 bases at J, with 12 bases between. The chain's CDR3 is CASSFLKVDNQPQHF. Here the CDR3 DNA reads TGTGCCAGCAGCTTCCTAAAGGTGGACAATCAGCCCCAGCATTTT.

The chain links TRBV19 to TRBJ2-7; D ambiguous. The length of the CDR3 is 14 residues. Trimming shortened V by 3 bases and J by 2 bases, and 11 bases separated the two germline ends. Germline V CDR1 and CDR2: LNHDA, SQIVND (reference sequence). The CDR3 DNA is TGTGCCAGTAGTATCTACGACGGAACCTACGAGCAGTACTTC. Residues: CASSIYDGTYEQYF.

This clonotype occurred a few times. The rearrangement joins TRBV5-8 to TRBJ2-5; no firm D call. Germline lookup yields CDR1 SGHTS and CDR2 YDEGEE. Trimming stripped 6 bases from V and 7 bases from J, with 16 bases between. CDR3 length equals 13 residues. CDR3 protein: CASIRRAWGTQYF. CDR3 sequence (DNA): TGTGCCAGCATCAGACGGGCCTGGGGGACCCAGTACTTC.

This clonotype was counted many times. The chain carries TRBV27 and TRBJ2-1, with TRBD1 as a possible D gene (5 bases). The V and J ends lost 4 bases and 4 bases respectively, with 14 bases between them. CDR3 length equals 15 residues. CDR1 is MNHEY, CDR2 SMNVEV, per germline (reference sequence). CDR3 residues: CASSSGQHSYNEQFF. The DNA of the CDR3 is TGTGCCAGCAGTTCTGGACAACACTCTTACAATGAGCAGTTCTTC.

This chain uses TRBV24-1 with TRBJ2-4, with 8 bases that match TRBD1. This CDR3 is built from 16 residues. The germline CDR1 and CDR2 sequences are KGHDR and SFDVKD. The trim removed 4 bases at V and 6 bases at J, leaving 10 bases unmatched. The CDR3 coding sequence is TGTGCCACCAGTGACCCCCAATTAGGACAGGGAAACATTCAGTACTTC. Residues: CATSDPQLGQGNIQYF.

This clonotype showed up just a few times. At one end, the junction sequence differs from germline, possibly due to a read error. This rearrangement joins TRBV12-3 or TRBV12-4 to TRBJ1-2; D is possibly TRBD1 (5 bases). There are 15 residues in the CDR3. The CDR3 DNA follows: TGTGCCAGCAGCCTCGCGCCAGGGTCGCTCTATAGCTACACCTTC. It yields the protein CASSLAPGSLYSYTF.

This clonotype was recorded many times. The chain carries TRBV3-1 and TRBJ2-1, with D unresolved. V lost 0 bases and J 4 bases, leaving 13 bases between the germline ends. Germline loops: CDR1 LGHDT, CDR2 YNNKEL (reference sequence). This CDR3 contains 16 residues. CDR3 residues: CASSQETLGGYNEQFF. The DNA of the CDR3 is TGTGCCAGCAGCCAAGAAACGCTGGGTGGGTACAATGAGCAGTTCTTC.

This clonotype was detected many times. The CDR3 loop reads CSASGSGIYNEQFF. The CDR3 nucleotides read TGCAGTGCTAGTGGCAGCGGAATCTACAATGAGCAGTTCTTC. The V and J genes are TRBV20-1 and TRBJ2-1; perhaps TRBD2 as D (5 bases). V was clipped by 3 bases and J by 3 bases, with 12 bases between them. The CDR3 contains 14 residues. CDR1 and CDR2 (germline): DFQATT, SNEGSKA (reference sequence).

This clonotype was seen at least ten times. This chain joins TRBV11-2 and TRBJ1-5, with 9 bases matching TRBD1. The CDR3 runs to 15 residues. CDR1 is SGHAT and CDR2 is FQNNGV in the germline V gene. V shed 5 bases and J 2 bases; nucleotides not matched to a gene: 4. The CDR3: CASSRGQGGNQPQHF. In DNA form, the CDR3 reads TGTGCCAGCAGCAGGGGACAGGGTGGCAATCAGCCCCAGCATTTT.